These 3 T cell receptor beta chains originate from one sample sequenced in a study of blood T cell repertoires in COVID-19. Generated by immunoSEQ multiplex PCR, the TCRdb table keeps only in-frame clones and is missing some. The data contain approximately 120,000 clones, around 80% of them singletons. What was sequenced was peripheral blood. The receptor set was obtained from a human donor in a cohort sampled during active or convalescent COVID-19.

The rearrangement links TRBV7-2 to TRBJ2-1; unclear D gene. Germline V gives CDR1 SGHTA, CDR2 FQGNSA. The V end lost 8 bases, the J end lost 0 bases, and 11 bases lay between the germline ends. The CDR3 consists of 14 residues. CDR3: CASRRVSSYNEQFF. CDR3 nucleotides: TGTGCCAGCCGCCGGGTTAGCTCCTACAATGAGCAGTTCTTC.

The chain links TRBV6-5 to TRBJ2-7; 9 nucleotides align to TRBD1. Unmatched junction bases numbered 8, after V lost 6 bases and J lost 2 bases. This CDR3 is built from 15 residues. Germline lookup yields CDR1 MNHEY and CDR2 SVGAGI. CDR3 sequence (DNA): TGTGCCAGCAGACGAGGACAGGGGTGGGCCTACGAGCAGTACTTC. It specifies CASRRGQGWAYEQYF.

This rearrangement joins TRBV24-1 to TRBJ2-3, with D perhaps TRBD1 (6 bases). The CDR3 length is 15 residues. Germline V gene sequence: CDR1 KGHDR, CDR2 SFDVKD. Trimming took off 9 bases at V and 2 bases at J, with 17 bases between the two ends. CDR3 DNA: TGTGCCACCTCCAGAGGGGGAAGATTCACAGATACGCAGTATTTT. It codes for CATSRGGRFTDTQYF.